These 24 T cell receptor beta chains share one sample of origin, sequenced in a study of T cell clonality in common variable immunodeficiency. Generated by immunoSEQ multiplex PCR, the TCRdb table keeps only in-frame clones and is missing some. Sampling found some 43,000 clones, none seen once. Input material: peripheral blood mononuclear cells. The receptors here all came from a person aged 18-70 years in good health.

This clone was seen a handful of times. Partial CDR3 DNA: TGTGCCAGTAGTAGAACTAGCGGATCCAATGAG. Its translation is CASSRTSGSNE. In full, the CDR3 reads CASSRTSGSNEQFF. The chain recombines TRBV19 with TRBJ2-1; 8 nucleotides align to TRBD2. The read terminates 3 residues before the CDR3 end, so the remaining end is supplied by the germline J gene. V shed 4 bases and J 6 bases; nucleotides not matched to a gene: 5. Germline loops: CDR1 LNHDA, CDR2 SQIVND (reference sequence). This CDR3 is built from 14 residues.

There are many counts of this clone. The CDR3 is cut off 3 residues early in the read; its end comes from the germline J gene. The chain couples TRBV19 to TRBJ1-5, with 8 bases identical to TRBD1. The CDR3 spans 17 residues. With V trimmed by 5 bases and J by 2 bases, 11 bases remained unmatched. From germline, CDR1 is LNHDA and CDR2 SQIVND (reference sequence). This CDR3 reads CASSQTLTGGGNQPQHF. Partial CDR3 DNA: TGTGCCAGTAGTCAGACCTTAACAGGGGGAGGCAATCAGCCC.

This clone turned up a few times. The CDR3 goes on 3 residues after the read ends, and that part is filled in from the germline J gene. The chain joins TRBV10-2 to TRBJ1-4, with 7 bases identical to TRBD1. Losses at the gene ends were 8 bases for V and 0 bases for J; bases not matched to a gene: 9. The length of the CDR3 is 16 residues. The germline CDR1 and CDR2 sequences are WSHSY and SAAADI. The sequenced part of the CDR3 DNA is TGCGCCAGCTCACCGGGACAGAACCCAACTAATGAAAAA. This translates into CASSPGQNPTNEK. The complete CDR3 sequence is CASSPGQNPTNEKLFF.

In this sample, this clone turned up many times. Read sequence stops 3 residues before the CDR3 end, and the germline J gene provides the missing end. This chain connects TRBV6-2 or TRBV6-3 to TRBJ2-3; TRBD2 aligns across 8 bases. CDR1 and CDR2 (germline): MNHEY, SVGEGT. This CDR3 contains 15 residues. V shed 3 bases, J shed 4 bases, and the junction held 6 bases outside the gene matches. CDR3 DNA (partial): TGTGCCAGCAGTTATGTCAGCGGGGGCTCAGATACG. This translates into CASSYVSGGSDT. The entire CDR3 protein reads CASSYVSGGSDTQYF.

Many counts were recorded for this clone. Coverage ceases 3 residues before the CDR3 finishes, and the germline J gene fills in the end. This chain joins TRBV9 and TRBJ1-4; a weak D match, TRBD1 (5 bases). The V end lost 0 bases, the J end lost 7 bases, and 13 bases lay between the germline ends. Germline V gene lookup returns CDR1 SGDLS and CDR2 YYNGEE. The CDR3 contains 15 residues. The CDR3 is CASSVEGARGEKLFF. Incomplete CDR3 DNA: TGTGCCAGCAGCGTAGAAGGGGCGCGGGGTGAAAAA.

This clone occurred many times. The CDR3 is cut off 3 residues early in the read; its end comes from the germline J gene. This rearrangement joins TRBV7-6 to TRBJ2-7, with D tentatively TRBD2 (6 bases). Germline values: CDR1 SGHVS, CDR2 FNYEAQ. CDR3 size: 13 residues. V was shortened by 0 bases and J by 4 bases, with 7 bases between the two germline ends. The CDR3 bases that were read are TGTGCCAGCAGCTTAGCGGAGGGTTACGAG. It yields the protein CASSLAEGYE. The full CDR3 protein is CASSLAEGYEQYF. Variable domain in full (rest from reference TRBV7-6 and TRBJ2-7): GAGVSQSPRYKVTKRGQDVALRCDPISGHVSLYWYRQALGQGPEFLTYFNYEAQQDKSGLPNDRFSAERPEGSISTLTIQRTEQRDSAMYRCASSLAEGYEQYFGPGTRLTVT.

Turning to this clone: Coverage ceases 3 residues before the CDR3 finishes, and the germline J gene fills in the end. V and J are TRBV20-1 and TRBJ1-2; 12 bases line up with TRBD1. The CDR3 runs to 18 residues. With V trimmed by 0 bases and J by 1 base, 9 bases remained unmatched. Looked up from germline, CDR1 is DFQATT and CDR2 is SNEGSKA (reference sequence). The DNA read from the CDR3 is TGCAGTGCTAGAGACCGGGACAGGGGGCGTTTAAGTAACTATGGC. This codes for CSARDRDRGRLSNYG. The whole CDR3 is CSARDRDRGRLSNYGYTF.

This clone was counted a few times. The CDR3 sequence is CASSFRDREMNTEAFF. CDR3 DNA, as far as it was read: TGCGCCAGCAGCTTCCGGGACAGGGAAATGAACACTGAA. The V gene is TRBV5-1, the J gene TRBJ1-1; 9 positions match TRBD1. The read gets to within 3 residues of the CDR3 end, and the germline J gene fills in the rest. V lost 2 bases, J lost 0 bases, and 5 bases stayed unmatched. In germline, CDR1 is SGHRS, CDR2 YFSETQ. The CDR3 consists of 16 residues. The variable domain in full, completed from reference TRBV5-1 and TRBJ1-1, reads KAGVTQTPRYLIKTRGQQVTLSCSPISGHRSVSWYQQTPGQGLQFLFEYFSETQRNKGNFPGRFSGRQFSNSRSEMNVSTLELGDSALYLCASSFRDREMNTEAFFGQGTRLTVV.

This clone has ten or more counts. Read sequence stops 3 residues before the CDR3 end, and the germline J gene provides the missing end. The chain employs TRBV6-1 and TRBJ2-3, with TRBD2 as a possible D gene (6 bases). V lost 2 bases, J lost 3 bases, and 18 bases lay in between. Looked up from germline, CDR1 is MNHNS and CDR2 is SASEGT. The CDR3 is 17 residues long. The CDR3 reads CASSETFQVRGTDTQYF. CDR3 bases read: TGTGCCAGCAGTGAAACCTTCCAAGTCCGGGGGACAGATACG.

In this sample, this clone turned up many times. The CDR3 goes on 3 residues after the read ends, and that part is filled in from the germline J gene. The chain employs TRBV6-2 or TRBV6-3 and TRBJ2-3, with TRBD2 as a possible D gene (6 bases). Germline CDR1 reads MNHEY; CDR2 reads SVGEGT. The CDR3 sequence is 15 residues long. Trimming shortened V by 7 bases and J by 0 bases, and 14 bases separated the two germline ends. CDR3 bases read: TGTGCCAGCAATAGGGGCGGGGCTAGCACAGATACG. Encoded protein: CASNRGGASTDT. The full CDR3 reads CASNRGGASTDTQYF.

In its sample, this clone was seen many times. CDR3 loop: CSVETGNGYTF. The sequenced part of the CDR3 DNA is TGCAGCGTTGAAACAGGAAATGGC. V usage is TRBV29-1 and J usage is TRBJ1-2, with D perhaps matching TRBD1 (5 bases). The read is 3 residues too short to cover the CDR3 end, so that end is filled in from the germline J gene. Trimming pared 2 bases from V and 6 bases from J, leaving 7 bases between. The germline gives CDR1 SQVTM, CDR2 ANQGSEA. This CDR3 comprises 11 residues.

This clone was counted at least ten times. The sequence runs out 3 residues before the end of the CDR3; the remainder is reconstructed from the germline J gene. This chain links TRBV5-1 with TRBJ1-5, with 12 nucleotides matching TRBD1. The germline V gene encodes CDR1 SGHRS and CDR2 YFSETQ. V trimming: 4 bases; J trimming: 7 bases; junction bases outside the gene matches: 12. The CDR3 extends over 17 amino acids. The CDR3 bases that were read are TGCGCCAGCAGCCCCGGGACAGGGGGCCAATCCGGGCAGCCC. The encoded protein is CASSPGTGGQSGQP. The whole CDR3 is CASSPGTGGQSGQPQHF.

Regarding this clone: Sequencing ends 3 residues short of the CDR3 end; the germline J gene provides the rest. The J gene is TRBJ1-2, the V gene TRBV7-9; D is perhaps TRBD1 (5 bases). Germline V gives CDR1 SEHNR, CDR2 FQNEAQ (reference sequence). The length of the CDR3 is 15 residues. The CDR3 DNA, read in part, is TGTGCCAGCAGCTTAGCCGGGGGGATCTCCTACGAC. Translating it yields CASSLAGGISYD. The full CDR3 protein reads CASSLAGGISYDYTF. The variable domain in full, with the rest retrieved from reference TRBV7-9 and TRBJ1-2, is DTGVSQNPRHKITKRGQNVTFRCDPISEHNRLYWYRQTLGQGPEFLTYFQNEAQLEKSRLLSDRFSAERPKGSFSTLEIQRTEQGDSAMYLCASSLAGGISYDYTFGSGTRLTVV.

This clone showed up many times. Read sequence stops 3 residues before the CDR3 end, and the germline J gene provides the missing end. This rearrangement joins TRBV4-2 to TRBJ2-7, with 9 bases fitting TRBD2. The CDR3 covers 14 residues. Germline V CDR1 and CDR2: LGHNA, YNFKEQ. The ends lost 4 bases at V and 0 bases at J; junction bases unmatched: 1. This CDR3 is CASSPLAGSYEQYF. The DNA read from the CDR3 is TGTGCCAGCAGCCCACTAGCGGGCTCCTACGAG.

This clone was counted many times. A read error may account for a junction end that differs from germline. The read ends 3 residues early relative to the CDR3; the germline J gene fills the gap. The chain uses TRBV7-2 and TRBJ2-2, with 7 bases aligning to TRBD1. Germline CDR1 SGHTA, CDR2 FQGNSA. The CDR3 contains 14 residues. The CDR3 bases that were read are TGTGCCAGCAGCCCGGGGACAGCAAATGGGGGG. Translating gives CASSPGTANGG. The CDR3, in full, reads CASSPGTANGGLFF. The full variable domain, completed using reference TRBV7-2 and TRBJ2-2, is GAGVSQSPSNKVTEKGKDVELRCDPISGHTALYWYRQSLGQGLEFLIYFQGNSAPDKSGLPSDRFSAERTGGSVSTLTIQRTQQEDSAVYLCASSPGTANGGLFFGEGSRLTVL.

Ten or more counts support this clone. The read is 3 residues too short to cover the CDR3 end, so that end is filled in from the germline J gene. The chain recombines TRBV7-2 with TRBJ1-2; a weak D match, TRBD1 (5 bases). There are 12 residues in the CDR3. Germline CDR1 is SGHTA and CDR2 is FQGNSA. The germline V and J ends were trimmed by 5 bases and 5 bases, with 9 bases remaining between them. The sequenced part of the CDR3 DNA is TGTGCCAGCAGCCAGGGCCCGTATGGC. This encodes CASSQGPYG. The full CDR3 is CASSQGPYGYTF.

This clone showed up many times. The read is 3 residues too short to cover the CDR3 end, so that end is filled in from the germline J gene. The chain combines TRBV12-5 with TRBJ1-4; D gene unclear. The V end was cut by 2 bases, the J end by 8 bases, with 3 bases between. This CDR3 comprises 11 residues. CDR1 is LGHNT, CDR2 FRNRAP, per germline. Partial CDR3 DNA: TGTGCTAGTGGTTTGAGGGAAAAA. Translated: CASGLREK. The CDR3 as a whole reads CASGLREKLFF.

This clone was observed at least ten times. The read terminates 3 residues ahead of where the CDR3 ends, so the germline J gene completes it. The chain carries TRBV30 and TRBJ1-5; the D gene is possibly TRBD1 (6 bases). Looked up from germline, CDR1 is GTSNPN and CDR2 is SVGIG (reference sequence). The CDR3 is 14 residues long. Trimming stripped 1 base from V and 6 bases from J, with 13 bases between. CDR3 bases read: TGTGCCTGGAGTGCCGAGAGGGGGGGTCAGCCC. Amino acid sequence: CAWSAERGGQP. The full CDR3 protein reads CAWSAERGGQPQHF.

The sample holds many counts of this clone. The CDR3 end falls 3 residues outside the read, so it is completed with the germline J gene. The V and J genes are TRBV20-1 and TRBJ2-1, with 8 bases identical to TRBD2. The V and J ends lost 3 bases and 7 bases, in that order; junction bases with no gene match: 5. The CDR3 has 13 amino acids. Looked up from germline, CDR1 is DFQATT and CDR2 is SNEGSKA (reference sequence). CDR3 loop: CSASLGGRNEQFF. The sequenced part of the CDR3 DNA is TGCAGTGCTAGTTTGGGCGGGAGGAATGAG.

This clone showed up many times. The CDR3 extends 3 residues past the end of the read, so its final part is completed from the germline J gene. The rearrangement uses TRBV2 and TRBJ1-1; tentative D call: TRBD1 (6 bases). The germline gives CDR1 SNHLY, CDR2 FYNNEI. V gave up 5 bases and J gave up 5 bases, with 12 bases separating them. There are 13 residues in the CDR3. CDR3 loop: CASSLLQGTEAFF. The sequenced part of the CDR3 DNA is TGTGCCAGCAGTCTACTACAGGGAACTGAA.

In this sample, this clone turned up many times. The observed sequence ends 3 residues before the CDR3 terminus, with the missing tail filled in from the germline J gene. This chain connects TRBV5-1 to TRBJ2-7; D ambiguous. The CDR3 length is 13 residues. The germline V and J ends were trimmed by 1 base and 6 bases, with 11 bases remaining between them. Germline V gene data show CDR1 as SGHRS and CDR2 as YFSETQ. The CDR3 bases that were read are TGCGCCAGCAGCTTGTTTTCGTCGTCCGAG. Its protein is CASSLFSSSE. Given in full, the CDR3 is CASSLFSSSEQYF.

Of note for this clone: The sequence runs out 3 residues before the end of the CDR3; the remainder is reconstructed from the germline J gene. The chain has TRBV5-3 and TRBJ2-5, with D unclear. TRBV5-3 is labeled an ORF, and its function is uncertain. Trimming took off 0 bases at V and 2 bases at J, with 14 bases between the two ends. The CDR3 has 16 residues. This CDR3 is CARSLGEGFCQETQYF. Partial CDR3 DNA: TGTGCCAGAAGCTTGGGCGAAGGGTTTTGTCAAGAGACC.

This clone was detected many times. The CDR3 end is not reached by the read, which stops 3 residues before it; the germline J gene fills it in. The V gene is TRBV6-1, the J gene TRBJ1-1, with unresolved D. V was cut by 2 bases and J by 1 base, with 8 bases left in between. Germline assignment: CDR1 MNHNS and CDR2 SASEGT. The CDR3 extends over 14 amino acids. The covered CDR3 bases are TGTGCCAGCAGTGAAAGGTCAGGGAACACTGAA. Protein sequence: CASSERSGNTE. The entire CDR3 protein is CASSERSGNTEAFF.

In this sample, this clone turned up many times. The CDR3 end falls 3 residues outside the read, so it is completed with the germline J gene. The V call is TRBV7-6, the J call TRBJ1-4; D perhaps matches TRBD1 (5 bases). The V gene's germline CDR1 is SGHVS and CDR2 FNYEAQ. This CDR3 is 13 amino acids long. The CDR3 loop is CASSTGQGDKLFF. Partial CDR3 DNA: TGTGCCAGCAGTACCGGTCAGGGAGATAAA.